This is a list of T cell receptor beta chains from one sample in a study of blood T cell repertoires in COVID-19. Sequenced by immunoSEQ multiplex PCR; TCRdb stores in-frame clones only, minus some. The sample has about 150,000 clones; 80% to 90% are singletons. The source material was peripheral blood. The receptors here all came from a woman aged 35 to 49 with acute or convalescent COVID-19. CDR3s include the opening cysteine and the closing phenylalanine or tryptophan. The order of the fields is CDR3 length, D gene, V gene, J gene, clone size, CDR3 DNA, CDR3 protein. D genes are given only for firm matches. Clone size is not always given. Where it is, it says once, few, many or a class for expanded clones.

>14|TRBD1|TRBV6-5|TRBJ2-7|NA
TGTGCCAGCAGCTCACTACGGACAGGGAACGAGCAGTACTTC
CASSSLRTGNEQYF
>17|TRBD1|TRBV12-5|TRBJ2-2|once
TGTGCTAGTGGTTTTTCCCAGGGGGCCCCTCACACCGGGGAGCTGTTTTTT
CASGFSQGAPHTGELFF
>15|NA|TRBV7-2|TRBJ2-1|NA
TGTGCCAGCAGCTTAGGGAGCGCGAAACACAATGAGCAGTTCTTC
CASSLGSAKHNEQFF
>13|NA|TRBV12-3/TRBV12-4|TRBJ1-1|NA
TGTGCCAGCAGTTGGCAGGGGACCACTGAAGCTTTCTTT
CASSWQGTTEAFF
>15|NA|TRBV30|TRBJ1-2|NA
TGTGCCTGGAGTGCAGACAGCCGAGCTAACTATGGCTACACCTTC
CAWSADSRANYGYTF
>16|NA|TRBV5-1|TRBJ1-6|NA
TGCGCCAGCAGTCGACAGGAATACTCCTATAATTCACCCCTCCACTTT
CASSRQEYSYNSPLHF
>15|NA|TRBV19|TRBJ2-1|NA
TGTGCCAGTAGTTCGGGTTCGAGCTCCTACAATGAGCAGTTCTTC
CASSSGSSSYNEQFF
>18|TRBD1|TRBV5-4|TRBJ1-2|NA
TGTGCCAGCAGCTTGGGACTGGGACAGGTCTTGGAACACTATGGCTACACCTTC
CASSLGLGQVLEHYGYTF
>13|NA|TRBV10-3|TRBJ2-7|NA
TGTGCCATCAGCAATTCACAGGGTTACGAGCAGTACTTC
CAISNSQGYEQYF
>12|NA|TRBV27|TRBJ1-5|NA
TGTGCCAGCAGTTCTACCGGTCAGCCCCAGCATTTT
CASSSTGQPQHF
>15|TRBD1|TRBV19|TRBJ2-7|NA
TGTACCAGTACGGACCACACAAGACAGGGAGCCGAGCAGTACTTC
CTSTDHTRQGAEQYF
>14|TRBD1|TRBV7-9|TRBJ2-3|NA
TGTGCCAGCAGCTGGACAGGGGCATCAGATACGCAGTATTTT
CASSWTGASDTQYF
>14|NA|TRBV10-1|TRBJ2-1|NA
TGCGCCAGCAGTGAGTACAGGGATAACAATGAGCAGTTCTTC
CASSEYRDNNEQFF
>13|NA|TRBV6-2/TRBV6-3|TRBJ1-1|few
TGTGCCAGCAGTCGACAGGAGAACACTGAAGCTTTCTTT
CASSRQENTEAFF
>14|NA|TRBV3-1/TRBV3-2|TRBJ2-7|NA
TGTGCCAGCAGCCAAGGGGGGGAATCCTACGAGCAGTACTTC
CASSQGGESYEQYF
>17|NA|TRBV7-8|TRBJ2-3|NA
TGTGCCAGCAGCTTTGGACTAAGGCGGGACTTCACAGATACGCAGTATTTT
CASSFGLRRDFTDTQYF
>13|NA|TRBV3-1/TRBV3-2|TRBJ2-7|few
TGTGCCAGCAGCCTGGGCAGTACCTACGAGCAGTACTTC
CASSLGSTYEQYF
>16|TRBD1|TRBV25-1|TRBJ2-1|NA
TGTGCCAGCAGTGCGACTACAGGGGTATCCTACAATGAGCAGTTCTTC
CASSATTGVSYNEQFF